The clone carrying this TCR beta chain was detected only once. No antigen is known for it. The study ran its PCR with 60 Vbeta and 13 Jbeta primers. TCRdb keeps only in-frame clones here, not all; method: immunoSEQ multiplex PCR. The sample consists of roughly 120,000 clones, around three quarters of them appearing once. The sample comes from a study of cytomegalovirus exposure and HLA in healthy donors. The CDR3 is 18 residues long. Unmatched junction bases numbered 9, after V lost 3 bases and J lost 0 bases. CDR1 KGHSH and CDR2 LQKENI come from the germline V gene. General study findings and limits: Some TCR beta chains (about 170 of them) were listed as cytomegalovirus-associated.

The chain joins TRBV18 to TRBJ1-1, with 11 bases identical to TRBD1. The sequence was collected from a human donor in good health. What was sequenced was PBMCs. Here the CDR3 DNA reads TGTGCCAGCTCACCCCTGGGCGGGACAGGGGGAATGAACACTGAAGCTTTCTTT. Translated, it gives CASSPLGGTGGMNTEAFF.